This T cell receptor beta chain was sequenced during a study of CD8+CD57+ T cells in acquired aplastic anemia. Study results and caveats: Patients did not significantly differ from controls in CD8+ Simpson's diversity.

In this sample, this clonotype turned up once. Its antigen is unknown. Trimming took off 4 bases at V and 8 bases at J, with 11 bases between the two ends. Germline CDR1 is SGHTA and CDR2 is FQGTGA. CDR3 length equals 13 residues. For CDR3 and TCR beta VDJ profiling, genomic DNA was the template used. TCRdb passed the reads through MiXCR, listing each CDR3 protein once. The sample comprises about 160,000 distinct CDR3 sequences, about 70% of which are singletons, and approximately 48% rests with the top ten. CD8+CD57+ cell expansion had been shown by flow cytometry in patients chosen for sequencing. This TCR derives from a human donor with aplastic anemia. The chain employs TRBV7-3 and TRBJ2-2; D is ambiguous. The sample comprised sorted CD4+, CD8+, or CD8+CD57+ T cells (not recorded which) from PBMCs. CDR3 coding DNA: TGTGCCAGCAGCTCTGAACTGCCGGGGGAGCTGTTTTTT. This sequence encodes CASSSELPGELFF.